One sample yielded the 28 T cell receptor beta chains listed below, sequenced in a study of monozygotic twins with inflammatory bowel disease. TCRdb reanalyzed the 5' RACE reads, giving one entry per CDR3 protein sequence and no DNA. The sample holds about 160,000 distinct CDR3 sequences. Sequencing input: blood. Source of these receptors: a human donor with ulcerative colitis or Crohn's disease, or a healthy co-twin of an affected twin (not recorded which).

The chain joins TRBV7-8 to TRBJ2-7; as DNA is missing, the TRBD1 call by TCRdb cannot be tested. The CDR3 runs 15 residues. Germline lookup yields CDR1 SGHVS and CDR2 FQNEAQ. The CDR3 spells CASRKDRGRVNEQYF.

This sequence joins TRBV14 and TRBJ2-2; no DNA is available, so the TRBD1 call from TCRdb remains unchecked. The CDR3 is made up of 18 amino acids. CDR1 is SGHDN and CDR2 is FVKESK in the germline V gene. This CDR3 is CASSPFNSGGARTGELFF.

The rearrangement joins TRBV9 to TRBJ2-7. The germline CDR1 and CDR2 sequences are SGDLS and YYNGEE. This CDR3 is built from 14 residues. CDR3 loop: CASSPNDHTVGQYF.

The rearrangement links TRBV7-9 to TRBJ2-2; the D call of TRBD2 rests on TCRdb alone, since no DNA is present to check it. Germline values: CDR1 SEHNR, CDR2 FQNEAQ (reference sequence). The CDR3 runs to 15 residues. CDR3 sequence reads: CASRSTSGYTGELFF.

The chain uses TRBV29-1 and TRBJ2-3; TCRdb's assignment of TRBD1 cannot be checked, as there is no DNA. Germline V lookup: CDR1 SQVTM, CDR2 ANQGSEA. The CDR3 is 16 amino acids. CDR3 region: CSVERGGGVSTDTQYF.

The chain links TRBV3-1 to TRBJ2-5. Germline V gene sequence: CDR1 LGHDT, CDR2 YNNKEL (reference sequence). The CDR3 totals 16 residues. Here the CDR3 reads CASSRGRLIQEETQYF.

J is TRBJ2-7 and V is TRBV5-1. The CDR3 spans 13 residues. The germline gives CDR1 SGHRS, CDR2 YFSETQ. The CDR3 loop is CASSLLGSYEQYF.

The gene calls are TRBV10-3 and TRBJ2-7; TCRdb proposes TRBD1, but this gene call is untestable without DNA. Looked up from germline, CDR1 is ENHRY and CDR2 is SYGVKD. CDR3 size: 16 residues. CDR3 sequence: CAITETNRQGSYEQYF.

V gene TRBV6-5 combines with J gene TRBJ2-3. This CDR3 has 13 amino acids. CDR1 is MNHEY and CDR2 is SVGAGI in the germline V gene. CDR3 residues: CASSYSRGTAQYF.

The gene calls are TRBV4-1 and TRBJ2-7. The CDR3 consists of 14 residues. Germline V gene data show CDR1 as MGHRA and CDR2 as YSYEKL. The CDR3 loop is CASSQGGTFYEQYF.

The chain combines TRBV14 with TRBJ2-1. Germline lookup yields CDR1 SGHDN and CDR2 FVKESK. CDR3 length equals 14 residues. This CDR3 is CASSQTLWDNEQFF. Full variable domain (outside the CDR3, taken from reference TRBV14 and TRBJ2-1): EAGVTQFPSHSVIEKGQTVTLRCDPISGHDNLYWYRRVMGKEIKFLLHFVKESKQDESGMPNNRFLAERTGGTYSTLKVQPAELEDSGVYFCASSQTLWDNEQFFGPGTRLTVL.

The chain has TRBV5-1 and TRBJ2-2; TCRdb's D gene call, TRBD2, goes unchecked for lack of DNA. The CDR3 length is 17 residues. Looked up from germline, CDR1 is SGHRS and CDR2 is YFSETQ. CDR3 sequence reads: CASSREGSPPDTGELFF.

This chain links TRBV10-3 with TRBJ2-7; TCRdb selects TRBD2, and the lack of DNA leaves this call unchecked. The CDR3 is 15 residues long. Per germline, CDR1 ENHRY and CDR2 SYGVKD. This CDR3 reads CAISDFREGLNEQYF.

This rearrangement joins TRBV5-1 to TRBJ2-1; TCRdb gives TRBD2 as the D gene, but with no DNA this cannot be confirmed. Germline CDR1 and CDR2: SGHRS and YFSETQ. This CDR3 is 17 amino acids long. This chain's CDR3 is CASSTGTSGSSYNDQFF.

This chain uses TRBV18 with TRBJ1-1; TCRdb's D gene call, TRBD1, goes unchecked for lack of DNA. There are 14 residues in the CDR3. Per the germline V gene, CDR1 is KGHSH and CDR2 is LQKENI. The CDR3 loop reads CASSPRSGDTEAFF.

The chain has TRBV5-1 and TRBJ2-1. Germline V gene sequence: CDR1 SGHRS, CDR2 YFSETQ. The CDR3 sequence is 14 residues long. The CDR3 sequence is CASSLASSYNEQFF.

The chain is built from TRBV20-1 and TRBJ2-2; there is no DNA to check the TCRdb D call of TRBD2. Germline values: CDR1 DFQATT, CDR2 SNEGSKA (reference sequence). The CDR3 extends over 13 amino acids. CDR3 sequence reads: CSAAGSYTGELFF.

This chain joins TRBV4-2 and TRBJ2-1; TCRdb gives TRBD2 as the D gene, but with no DNA this cannot be confirmed. In germline, CDR1 is LGHNA, CDR2 YNFKEQ. There are 16 residues in the CDR3. The CDR3 reads CASSHRTSAAYNEQFF.

The chain is built from TRBV21-1 and TRBJ1-2; TCRdb lists TRBD1, though no DNA is available to test this call. TRBV21-1 is recorded as a pseudogene. The CDR3 spans 16 residues. This CDR3 reads CASSKVREQGKGGYTF.

The chain is built from TRBV7-9 and TRBJ2-1. This CDR3 region has 12 residues. Germline CDR1 SEHNR, CDR2 FQNEAQ (reference sequence). CDR3 sequence reads: CASSLKNNEQFF. The full variable domain, in which reference TRBV7-9 and TRBJ2-1 provide the parts outside the CDR3, is DTGVSQNPRHKITKRGQNVTFRCDPISEHNRLYWYRQTLGQGPEFLTYFQNEAQLEKSRLLSDRFSAERPKGSFSTLEIQRTEQGDSAMYLCASSLKNNEQFFGPGTRLTVL.

The V gene is TRBV3-1, the J gene TRBJ2-1; TCRdb gives TRBD1 as the D gene, but with no DNA this cannot be confirmed. The CDR3 runs 16 residues. CDR1 and CDR2 (germline): LGHDT, YNNKEL (reference sequence). CDR3 sequence reads: CASSPLREQGYNEQFF.

The V and J genes are TRBV10-3 and TRBJ1-5. The CDR3 spans 14 residues. CDR1 is ENHRY, CDR2 SYGVKD, per germline. The CDR3: CAISEFLSNQPQHF.

This rearrangement joins TRBV5-1 to TRBJ2-4; TCRdb's D gene call, TRBD1, goes unchecked for lack of DNA. The CDR3 spans 17 residues. In germline, CDR1 is SGHRS, CDR2 YFSETQ. CDR3 protein: CASSLERWGAVKNIQYF.

J is TRBJ1-5 and V is TRBV12-3 or TRBV12-4; the TCRdb call, TRBD1, lacks DNA for checking. The CDR3 has 16 residues. The CDR3 here is CASSPTRDRVNQPQHF.

The chain joins TRBV20-1 to TRBJ2-7; the D call of TRBD1 rests on TCRdb alone, since no DNA is present to check it. Germline CDR1 reads DFQATT; CDR2 reads SNEGSKA (reference sequence). The CDR3 contains 15 residues. The CDR3 loop is CSATSFRDPSYEQYF.

J is TRBJ2-2 and V is TRBV7-2; TCRdb calls TRBD2, which cannot be checked without DNA. Looked up from germline, CDR1 is SGHTA and CDR2 is FQGNSA. The CDR3 has 16 amino acids. This CDR3 is CASSFGLAGASGELFF.

The rearrangement joins TRBV5-4 to TRBJ1-6; TCRdb designates TRBD1, a call that cannot be tested without DNA. This CDR3 contains 13 residues. CDR1 and CDR2 from the germline V gene are SGHNT and YYREEE (reference sequence). The CDR3 sequence: CASSLGPGTQRDF.

The V gene is TRBV7-2, the J gene TRBJ1-2; absent DNA, TCRdb's TRBD1 call cannot be checked. The CDR3 is 15 amino acids. CDR1 SGHTA and CDR2 FQGNSA come from the germline V gene. Here the CDR3 reads CASSYGTGANYGYTF.